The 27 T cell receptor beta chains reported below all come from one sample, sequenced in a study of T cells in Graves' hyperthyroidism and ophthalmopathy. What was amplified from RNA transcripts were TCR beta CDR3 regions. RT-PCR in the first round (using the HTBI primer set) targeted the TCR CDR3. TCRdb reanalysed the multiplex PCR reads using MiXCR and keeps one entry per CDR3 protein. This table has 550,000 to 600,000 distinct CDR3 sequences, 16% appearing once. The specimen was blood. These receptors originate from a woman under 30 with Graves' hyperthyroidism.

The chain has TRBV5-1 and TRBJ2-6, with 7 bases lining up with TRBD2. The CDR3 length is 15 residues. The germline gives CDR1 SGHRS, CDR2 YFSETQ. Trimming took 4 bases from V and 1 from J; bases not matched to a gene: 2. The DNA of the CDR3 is TGCGCCAGCAGCGCGGGGGTTTCTGGGGCCAACGTCCTGACTTTC. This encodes CASSAGVSGANVLTF.

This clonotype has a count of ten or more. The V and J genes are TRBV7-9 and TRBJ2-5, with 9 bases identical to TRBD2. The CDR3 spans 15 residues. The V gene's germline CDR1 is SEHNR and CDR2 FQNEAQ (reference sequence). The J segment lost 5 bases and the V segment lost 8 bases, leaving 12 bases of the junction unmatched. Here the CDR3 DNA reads TGTGCCAGCGGAGATTTAGCGGGAGTAGGCGAGACCCAGTACTTC. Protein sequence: CASGDLAGVGETQYF.

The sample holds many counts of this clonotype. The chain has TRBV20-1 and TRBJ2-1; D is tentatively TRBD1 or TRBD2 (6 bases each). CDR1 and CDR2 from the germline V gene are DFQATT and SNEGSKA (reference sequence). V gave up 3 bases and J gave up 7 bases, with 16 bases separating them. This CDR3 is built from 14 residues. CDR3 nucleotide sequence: TGCAGTGCTAGTCGCCCGGGGGCCGGGAATGAGCAGTTCTTC. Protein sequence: CSASRPGAGNEQFF.

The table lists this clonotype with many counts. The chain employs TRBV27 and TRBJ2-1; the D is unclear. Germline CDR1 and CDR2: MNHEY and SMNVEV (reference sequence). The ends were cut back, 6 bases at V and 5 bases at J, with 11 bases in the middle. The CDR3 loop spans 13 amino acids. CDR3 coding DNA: TGTGCCAGCAGCCCACGGGCACACAATGAGCAGTTCTTC. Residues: CASSPRAHNEQFF.

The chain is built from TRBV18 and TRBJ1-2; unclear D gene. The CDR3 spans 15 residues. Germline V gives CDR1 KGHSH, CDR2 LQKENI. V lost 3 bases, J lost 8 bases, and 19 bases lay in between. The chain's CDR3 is CASSPQSFSVIGYTF. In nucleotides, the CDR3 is TGTGCCAGCTCACCTCAGAGTTTCTCTGTAATCGGCTACACCTTC.

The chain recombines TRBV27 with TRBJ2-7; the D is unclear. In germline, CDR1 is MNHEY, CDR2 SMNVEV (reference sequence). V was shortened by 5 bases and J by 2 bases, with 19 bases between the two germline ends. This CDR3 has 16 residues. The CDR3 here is CASSPLSLGYPYEQYF. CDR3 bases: TGTGCCAGCAGTCCCCTTTCGTTGGGATACCCCTACGAGCAGTACTTC.

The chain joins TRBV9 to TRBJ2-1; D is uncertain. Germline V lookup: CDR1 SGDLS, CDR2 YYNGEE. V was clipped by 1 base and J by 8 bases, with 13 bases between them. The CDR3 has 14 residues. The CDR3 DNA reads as TGTGCCAGCAGCGTATCAGCGCCCCCAGATGAGCAGTTCTTC. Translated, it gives CASSVSAPPDEQFF.

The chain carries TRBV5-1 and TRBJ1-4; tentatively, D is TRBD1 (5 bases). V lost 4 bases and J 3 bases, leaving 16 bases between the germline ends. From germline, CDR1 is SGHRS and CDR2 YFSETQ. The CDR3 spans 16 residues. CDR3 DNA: TGCGCCAGCAGCCCCCCTGGCGGGGGACCTAATGAAAAACTGTTTTTT. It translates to CASSPPGGGPNEKLFF.

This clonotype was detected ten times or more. The CDR3 here is CASSPGLVDEQYF. CDR3 nucleotide sequence: TGTGCCAGCTCACCGGGACTTGTTGACGAGCAGTACTTC. The genes are TRBV18 and TRBJ2-7, with D perhaps TRBD2 (6 bases). This CDR3 has 13 residues. Trimming pared 3 bases from V and 5 bases from J, leaving 11 bases between. Germline V gene lookup returns CDR1 KGHSH and CDR2 LQKENI.

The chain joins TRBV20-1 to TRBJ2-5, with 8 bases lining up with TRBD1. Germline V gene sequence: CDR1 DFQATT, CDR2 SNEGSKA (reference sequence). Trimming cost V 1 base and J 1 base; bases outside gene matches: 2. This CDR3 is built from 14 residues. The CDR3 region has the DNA TGCAGTGCTAGAGGTGGGACAGGCCAAGAGACCCAGTACTTC. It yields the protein CSARGGTGQETQYF.

This CDR3 reads CASSAPDSPNTEAFF. The CDR3 bases are TGTGCCAGCAGTGCCCCGGACAGCCCGAACACTGAAGCTTTCTTT. The V gene is TRBV28, the J gene TRBJ1-1; tentative D call: TRBD1 (6 bases). Germline V lookup: CDR1 MDHEN, CDR2 SYDVKM. V shed 5 bases and J shed 1 base, with 14 bases lying between them. The CDR3 spans 15 residues. Full variable domain (missing parts from reference TRBV28 and TRBJ1-1): DVKVTQSSRYLVKRTGEKVFLECVQDMDHENMFWYRQDPGLGLRLIYFSYDVKMKEKGDIPEGYSVSREKKERFSLILESASTNQTSMYLCASSAPDSPNTEAFFGQGTRLTVV.

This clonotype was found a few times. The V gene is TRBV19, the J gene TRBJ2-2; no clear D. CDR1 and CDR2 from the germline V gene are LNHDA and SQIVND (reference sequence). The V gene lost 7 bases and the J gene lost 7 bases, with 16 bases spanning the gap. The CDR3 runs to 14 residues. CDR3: CASTRPQAGGELFF. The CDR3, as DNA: TGTGCCAGTACCCGGCCCCAAGCCGGCGGGGAGCTGTTTTTT.

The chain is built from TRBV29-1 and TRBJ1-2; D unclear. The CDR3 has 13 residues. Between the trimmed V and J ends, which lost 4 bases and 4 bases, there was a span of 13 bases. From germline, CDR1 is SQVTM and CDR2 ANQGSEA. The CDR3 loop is CSVGPRLGYGYTF. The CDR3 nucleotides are TGCAGCGTTGGACCGCGGCTTGGCTATGGCTACACCTTC. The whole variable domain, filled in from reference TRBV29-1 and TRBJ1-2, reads SAVISQKPSRDICQRGTSLTIQCQVDSQVTMMFWYRQQPGQSLTLIATANQGSEATYESGFVIDKFPISRPNLTFSTLTVSNMSPEDSSIYLCSVGPRLGYGYTFGSGTRLTVV.

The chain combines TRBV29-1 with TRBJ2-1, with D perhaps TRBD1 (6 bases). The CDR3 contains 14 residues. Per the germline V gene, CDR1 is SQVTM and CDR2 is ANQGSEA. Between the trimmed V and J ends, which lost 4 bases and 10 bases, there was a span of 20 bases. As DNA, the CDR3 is TGCAGCGTTGCTATGGGGGTGGGACACCGCGAGCAGTTCTTC. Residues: CSVAMGVGHREQFF.

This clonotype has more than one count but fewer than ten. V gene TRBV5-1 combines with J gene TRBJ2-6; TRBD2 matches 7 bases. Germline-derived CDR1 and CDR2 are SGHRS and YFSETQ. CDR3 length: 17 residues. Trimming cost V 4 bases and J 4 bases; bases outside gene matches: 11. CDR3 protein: CASSPEKGGVGANVLTF. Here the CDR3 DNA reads TGCGCCAGCAGCCCAGAGAAGGGAGGGGTCGGGGCCAACGTCCTGACTTTC.

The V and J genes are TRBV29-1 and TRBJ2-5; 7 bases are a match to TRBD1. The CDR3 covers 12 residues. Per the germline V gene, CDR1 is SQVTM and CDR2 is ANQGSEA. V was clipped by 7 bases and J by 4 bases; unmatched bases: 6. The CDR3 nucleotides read TGCAGCGCCACGACAGGGTTAGAGACCCAGTACTTC. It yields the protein CSATTGLETQYF.

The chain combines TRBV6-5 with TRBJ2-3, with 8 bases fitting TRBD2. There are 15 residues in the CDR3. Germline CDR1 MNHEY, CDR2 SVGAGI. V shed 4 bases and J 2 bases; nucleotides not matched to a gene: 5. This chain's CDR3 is CASSWVAGYTDTQYF. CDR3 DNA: TGTGCCAGCAGTTGGGTAGCGGGGTACACAGATACGCAGTATTTT.

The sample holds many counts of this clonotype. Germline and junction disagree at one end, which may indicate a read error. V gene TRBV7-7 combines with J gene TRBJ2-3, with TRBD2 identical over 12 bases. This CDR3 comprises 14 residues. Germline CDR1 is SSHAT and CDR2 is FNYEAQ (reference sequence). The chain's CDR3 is CASSLAGGQDTQYF. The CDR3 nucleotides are TGTGCTAGCAGCCTAGCGGGGGGGCAAGATACGCAGTATTTT. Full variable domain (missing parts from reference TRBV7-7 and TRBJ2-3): GAGVSQSPRYKVTKRGQDVTLRCDPISSHATLYWYQQALGQGPEFLTYFNYEAQPDKSGLPSDRFSAERPEGSISTLTIQRTEQRDSAMYRCASSLAGGQDTQYFGPGTRLTVL.

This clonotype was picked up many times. The CDR3 is CASSLLPRVGFNQPQHF. Written as DNA, the CDR3 is TGTGCCAGCAGTTTATTACCCAGGGTCGGTTTCAATCAGCCCCAGCATTTT. This sequence joins TRBV28 and TRBJ1-5; a weak D match, TRBD1 (5 bases). The CDR3 has 17 amino acids. Looked up from germline, CDR1 is MDHEN and CDR2 is SYDVKM. The V end lost 1 base, the J end lost 3 bases, and 16 bases lay between the germline ends.

CDR3 sequence reads: CASSLSSSGRAEQYF. The CDR3 DNA reads as TGTGCCAGCAGTTTAAGTTCCAGCGGGAGGGCGGAGCAGTACTTC. V is TRBV28 and J is TRBJ2-7; 10 bases fit TRBD2. The V gene's germline CDR1 is MDHEN and CDR2 SYDVKM. CDR3 length: 15 residues. After removal of 2 bases from V and 7 bases from J, the junction contained 8 bases not matched to a gene.

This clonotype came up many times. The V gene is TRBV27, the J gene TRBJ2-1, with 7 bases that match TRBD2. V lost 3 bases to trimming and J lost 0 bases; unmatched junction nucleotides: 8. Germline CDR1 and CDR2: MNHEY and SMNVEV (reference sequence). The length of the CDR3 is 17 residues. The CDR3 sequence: CASSLRGGDFSYNEQFF. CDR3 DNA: TGTGCCAGCAGTTTGAGGGGAGGGGACTTCTCCTACAATGAGCAGTTCTTC.

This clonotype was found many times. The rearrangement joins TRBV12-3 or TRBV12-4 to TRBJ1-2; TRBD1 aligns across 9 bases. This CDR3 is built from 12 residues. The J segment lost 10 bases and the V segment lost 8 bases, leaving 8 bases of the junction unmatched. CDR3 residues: CASGSRDRDYTF. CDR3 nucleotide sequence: TGTGCCAGCGGATCACGGGACAGGGACTACACCTTC.

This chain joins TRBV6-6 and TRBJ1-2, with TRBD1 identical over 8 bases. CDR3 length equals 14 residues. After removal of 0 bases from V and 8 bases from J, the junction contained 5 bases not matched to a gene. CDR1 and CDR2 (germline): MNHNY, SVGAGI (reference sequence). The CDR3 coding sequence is TGTGCCAGCAGTTACTCCCCGACAGGGGTCGGCTACACCTTC. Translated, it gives CASSYSPTGVGYTF.

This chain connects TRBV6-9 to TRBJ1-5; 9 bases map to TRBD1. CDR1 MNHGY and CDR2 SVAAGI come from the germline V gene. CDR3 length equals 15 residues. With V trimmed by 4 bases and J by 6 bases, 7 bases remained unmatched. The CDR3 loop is CASSFTGGAGQPQHF. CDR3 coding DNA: TGTGCCAGCAGTTTTACAGGGGGCGCCGGTCAGCCCCAGCATTTT.

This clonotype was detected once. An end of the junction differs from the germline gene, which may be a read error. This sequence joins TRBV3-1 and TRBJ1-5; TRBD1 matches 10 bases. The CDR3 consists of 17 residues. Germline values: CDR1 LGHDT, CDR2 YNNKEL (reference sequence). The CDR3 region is CASSPRTGGLGIQPQHF. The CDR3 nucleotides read TGCGCCAGCAGCCCCAGGACAGGGGGTCTCGGGATTCAGCCCCAGCATTTT.

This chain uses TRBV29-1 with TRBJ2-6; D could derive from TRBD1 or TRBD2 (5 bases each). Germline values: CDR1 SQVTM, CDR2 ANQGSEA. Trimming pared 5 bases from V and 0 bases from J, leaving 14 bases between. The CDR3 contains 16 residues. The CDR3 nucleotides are TGCAGCGTTTCTTCGAGAGGGGCCTCTGGGGCCAACGTCCTGACTTTC. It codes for CSVSSRGASGANVLTF. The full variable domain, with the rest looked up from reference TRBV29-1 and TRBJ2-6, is SAVISQKPSRDICQRGTSLTIQCQVDSQVTMMFWYRQQPGQSLTLIATANQGSEATYESGFVIDKFPISRPNLTFSTLTVSNMSPEDSSIYLCSVSSRGASGANVLTFGAGSRLTVL.

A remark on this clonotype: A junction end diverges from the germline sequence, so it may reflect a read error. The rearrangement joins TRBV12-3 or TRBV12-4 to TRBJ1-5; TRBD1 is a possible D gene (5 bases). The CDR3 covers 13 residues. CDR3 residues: CTSRAMGNQPQHF. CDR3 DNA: TGTACCAGCAGGGCTATGGGGAATCAGCCCCAGCATTTT.